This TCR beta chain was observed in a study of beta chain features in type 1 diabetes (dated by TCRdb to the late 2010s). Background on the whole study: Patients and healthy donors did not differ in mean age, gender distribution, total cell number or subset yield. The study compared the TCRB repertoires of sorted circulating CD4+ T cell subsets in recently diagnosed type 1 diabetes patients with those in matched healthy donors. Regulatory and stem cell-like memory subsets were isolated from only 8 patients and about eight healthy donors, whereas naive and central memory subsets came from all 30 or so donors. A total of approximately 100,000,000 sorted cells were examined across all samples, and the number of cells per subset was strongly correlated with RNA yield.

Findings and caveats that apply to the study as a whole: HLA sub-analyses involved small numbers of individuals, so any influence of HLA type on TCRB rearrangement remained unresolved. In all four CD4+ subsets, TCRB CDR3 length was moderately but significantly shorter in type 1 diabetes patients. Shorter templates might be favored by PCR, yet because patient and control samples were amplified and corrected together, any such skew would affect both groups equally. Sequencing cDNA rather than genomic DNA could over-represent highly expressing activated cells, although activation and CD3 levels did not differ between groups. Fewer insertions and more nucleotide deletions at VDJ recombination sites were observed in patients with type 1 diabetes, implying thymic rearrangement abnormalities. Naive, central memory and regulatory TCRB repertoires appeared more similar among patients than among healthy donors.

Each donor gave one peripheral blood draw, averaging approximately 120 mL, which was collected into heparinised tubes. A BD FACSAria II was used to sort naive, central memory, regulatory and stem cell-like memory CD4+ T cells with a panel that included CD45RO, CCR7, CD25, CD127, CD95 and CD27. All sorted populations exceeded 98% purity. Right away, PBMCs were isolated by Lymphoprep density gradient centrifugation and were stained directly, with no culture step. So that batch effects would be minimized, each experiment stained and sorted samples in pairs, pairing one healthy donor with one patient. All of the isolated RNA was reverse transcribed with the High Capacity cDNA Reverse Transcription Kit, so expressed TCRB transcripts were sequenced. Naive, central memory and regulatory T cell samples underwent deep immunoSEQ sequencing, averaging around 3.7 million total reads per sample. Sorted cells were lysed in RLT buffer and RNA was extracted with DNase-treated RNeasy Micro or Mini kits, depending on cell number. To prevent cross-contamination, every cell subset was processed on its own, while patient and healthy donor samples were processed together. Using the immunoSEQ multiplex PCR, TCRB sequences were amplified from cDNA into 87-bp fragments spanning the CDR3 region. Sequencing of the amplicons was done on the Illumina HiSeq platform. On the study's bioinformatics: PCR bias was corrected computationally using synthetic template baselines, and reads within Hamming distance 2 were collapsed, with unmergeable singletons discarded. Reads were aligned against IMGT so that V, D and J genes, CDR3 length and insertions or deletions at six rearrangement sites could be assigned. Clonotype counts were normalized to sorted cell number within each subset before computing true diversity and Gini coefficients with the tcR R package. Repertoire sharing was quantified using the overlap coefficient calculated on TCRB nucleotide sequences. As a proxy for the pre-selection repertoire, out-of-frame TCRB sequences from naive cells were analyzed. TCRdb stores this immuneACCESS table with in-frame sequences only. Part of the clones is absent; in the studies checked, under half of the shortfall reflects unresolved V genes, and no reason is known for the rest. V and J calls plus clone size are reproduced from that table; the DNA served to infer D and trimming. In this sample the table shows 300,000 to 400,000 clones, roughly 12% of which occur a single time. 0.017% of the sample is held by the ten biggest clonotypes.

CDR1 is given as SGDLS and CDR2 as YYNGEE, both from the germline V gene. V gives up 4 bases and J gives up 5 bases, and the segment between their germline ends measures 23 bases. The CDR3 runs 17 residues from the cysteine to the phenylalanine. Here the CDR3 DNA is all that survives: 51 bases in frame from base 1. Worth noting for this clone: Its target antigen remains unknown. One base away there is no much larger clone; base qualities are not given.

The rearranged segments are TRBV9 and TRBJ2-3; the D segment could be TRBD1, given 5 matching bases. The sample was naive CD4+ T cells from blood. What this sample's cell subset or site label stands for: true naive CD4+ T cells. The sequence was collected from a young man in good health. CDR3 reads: CASSPSVGVRLGDTQYF. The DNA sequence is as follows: TGTGCCAGCAGCCCCAGCGTAGGGGTCCGCCTCGGAGATACGCAGTATTTT.